The source of this TCR beta chain is a study of response to subunit inactivated influenza vaccine. MiXCR, applied by TCRdb to the RT-PCR reads, yields one record per CDR3 protein. Of about 540,000 distinct CDR3 sequences detected, roughly 25% appear once; the ten largest clones hold around 2.8%. The V end was cut by 5 bases, the J end by 8 bases, with 15 bases between. The CDR3 totals 13 residues. These same records also appear under a second study, on T cells expressing NK-cell markers. That paper notes: Researchers built TCR beta cDNA using 5'RACE template switching with UMIs.

The chain is built from TRBV12-3 or TRBV12-4 and TRBJ1-2; D not resolved. This clonotype was sampled from a man aged 50 to 60 who received an inactivated influenza vaccine. The sample consisted of CD4+ T cells sorted from PBMCs, taken 11 to 12 days after vaccination. Here the CDR3 reads CASSPPRGNGYTF. DNA for the CDR3: TGTGCCAGCAGTCCCCCCCGAGGGAACGGCTACACCTTC.